The source of this TCR beta chain is a study of T cell clonality in common variable immunodeficiency (dated by TCRdb to 2015 to 2017). Overall results and qualifications from the work: According to the authors, figuring out what caused the increased clonality in CVID would require sequencing the repertoires of T cell subpopulations. Despite equal DNA input, controls averaged about 79,000 unique sequences per sample versus about 32,000 in CVID samples. Fewer deletions and N-nucleotide insertions were reportedly observed in CVID TCRbeta sequences, and highly modified clones with 13 or more V deletions were reportedly absent from CVID TCRbeta sequences. Healthy controls shared more TCRbeta clones with each other than CVID subjects shared among themselves (p < 0.0001). Differences among patients in the CVID cohort limited the correlations between repertoire features and clinical complications. Increased TCRbeta clonality was found in CVID subjects compared with healthy controls (t-test p = 0.018), with the increase being most characteristic of about a third of subjects.

Most of the CVID patients and most of the healthy controls were of Caucasian heritage. Heparinized peripheral whole blood samples of roughly 5 to 9 ml were obtained from each donor. Genomic DNA from adults with common variable immune deficiency (CVID) and from healthy adult controls was the source for sequencing TCRbeta CDR3 repertoires. The control group was made up of 22 healthy adult volunteers (about ten male and around 12 female) whose ages ranged from about 23 to 66 years, with a mean age of around 30. Diluted blood was subjected to density centrifugation over Hypaque 1077 or Ficoll-Paque for isolation of peripheral blood mononuclear cells. Unsorted mononuclear cells served as the source of genomic DNA, which was extracted either by Qiagen column purification or by a centrifugation-based method. This clone was seen ten or more times. It lacks a known antigen. The read halts 3 residues ahead of the CDR3 end, with the missing end drawn from the germline J gene.

For sequencing, equivalent amounts of genomic DNA were input from CVID and control samples. For every sample, a 60 bp segment covering the rearranged TCRbeta CDR3 region was amplified and then sequenced. The immunoSEQ assay, a bias-corrected multiplex PCR with high-throughput sequencing, was employed for TCRbeta amplification. The authors' analysis ran thus. Every unique nucleotide sequence was considered a clone and was annotated with V, D and J genes, copy number and frequency. Sequences were labeled productive if in frame, and non-productive if out of frame or containing stop codons. As previously described, Shannon's entropy was used to calculate clonality. Mean CDR3 Kyte-Doolittle hydropathy was derived from the predicted amino acid sequences of productive clones. Scaled V gene usage was hierarchically clustered using Manhattan distance and complete linkage with the R hclust function. Sharing of clones by CDR3 amino acid sequence was evaluated through resampling of 12 repertoires per group over 100 rounds. Repertoires were searched for more than 55 published EBV-specific and 200 to 300 published CMV-specific TCRbeta sequences. A couple of CVID samples that yielded fewer than 10,000 sequences were excluded from the analysis, so around 40 CVID repertoires were retained. As stored in TCRdb, this immuneACCESS dataset retains in-frame rearrangements with V and J assigned. A fraction of the clones does not appear; measured against another copy, unresolved V genes explain less than half of the discrepancy, and the remainder lacks a known reason. The V and J calls and clone size were taken over from that table, and D and trimming were inferred from the DNA. The sample has about 37,000 clones on record, with no singletons. The ten most abundant clones make up 0.95% of the sample.

Here V drops 8 bases and J drops 10 bases, and the junction holds 8 bases not matched to any gene. CDR1 and CDR2, looked up from the germline V gene (reference sequence), are GTSNPN and SVGIG. From the cysteine through the phenylalanine, the CDR3 covers 13 amino acids. Only the CDR3 bases that were read are kept: 30 of them, in frame from base 1. The V gene is TRBV30 and the J gene is TRBJ1-6; the central 10 bases match TRBD1. The specimen was peripheral blood mononuclear cells. The receptor's source is a person aged 18 to 75 in good health. The CDR3 bases that were read are TGTGCCAGCGACAGGGGGCGTGTGTCACCC. Its coded protein is CASDRGRVSP. The entire CDR3 sequence reads CASDRGRVSPLHF.